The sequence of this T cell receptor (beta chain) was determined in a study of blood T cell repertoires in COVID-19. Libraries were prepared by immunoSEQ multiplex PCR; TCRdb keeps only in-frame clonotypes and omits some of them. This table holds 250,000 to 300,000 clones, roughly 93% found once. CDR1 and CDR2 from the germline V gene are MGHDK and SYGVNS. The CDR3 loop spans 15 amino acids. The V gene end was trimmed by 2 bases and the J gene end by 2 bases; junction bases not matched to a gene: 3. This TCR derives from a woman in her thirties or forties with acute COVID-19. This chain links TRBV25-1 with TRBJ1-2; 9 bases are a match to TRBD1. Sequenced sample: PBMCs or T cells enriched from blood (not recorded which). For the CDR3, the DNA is TGTGCCAGCAGTGAAAATACAGGGGGCAACTATGGCTACACCTTC. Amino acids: CASSENTGGNYGYTF.